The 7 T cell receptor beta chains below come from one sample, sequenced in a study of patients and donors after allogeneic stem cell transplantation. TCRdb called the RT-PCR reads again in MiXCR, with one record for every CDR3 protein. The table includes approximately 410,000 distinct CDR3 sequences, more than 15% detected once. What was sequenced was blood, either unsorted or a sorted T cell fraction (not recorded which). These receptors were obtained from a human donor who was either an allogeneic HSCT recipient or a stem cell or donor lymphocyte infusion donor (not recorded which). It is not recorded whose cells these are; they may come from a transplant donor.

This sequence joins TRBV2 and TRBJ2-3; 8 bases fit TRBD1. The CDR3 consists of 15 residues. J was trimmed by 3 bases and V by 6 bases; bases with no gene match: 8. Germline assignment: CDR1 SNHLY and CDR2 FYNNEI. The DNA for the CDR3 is TGTGCCAGCAGCCGACAGGGGCGGTTAACAGATACGCAGTATTTT. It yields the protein CASSRQGRLTDTQYF.

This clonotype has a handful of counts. The DNA of the CDR3 is TGTGCCACCCGGACAGGGGGATCCGCCGCAACTAATGAAAAACTGTTTTTT. Its protein product is CATRTGGSAATNEKLFF. This rearrangement joins TRBV10-3 to TRBJ1-4; 10 nucleotides line up with TRBD1. Trimming removed 10 bases from V and 0 bases from J; junction bases left unmatched: 11. The CDR3 consists of 17 residues. Per germline, CDR1 ENHRY and CDR2 SYGVKD.

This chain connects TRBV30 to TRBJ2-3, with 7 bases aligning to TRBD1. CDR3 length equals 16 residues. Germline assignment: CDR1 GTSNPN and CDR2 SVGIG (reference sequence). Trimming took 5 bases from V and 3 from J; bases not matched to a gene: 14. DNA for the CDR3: TGTGCCTGGGGGATAGGGGCAGGGGGACATACAGATACGCAGTATTTT. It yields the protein CAWGIGAGGHTDTQYF.

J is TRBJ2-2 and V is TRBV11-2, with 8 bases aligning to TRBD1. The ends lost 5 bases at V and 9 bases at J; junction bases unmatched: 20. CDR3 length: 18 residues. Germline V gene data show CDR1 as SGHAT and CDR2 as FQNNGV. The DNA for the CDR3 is TGTGCCAGCAGCCAATGGAAAGAAGTTGACAGGGGAGGCCGGGAGCTGTTTTTT. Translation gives CASSQWKEVDRGGRELFF.

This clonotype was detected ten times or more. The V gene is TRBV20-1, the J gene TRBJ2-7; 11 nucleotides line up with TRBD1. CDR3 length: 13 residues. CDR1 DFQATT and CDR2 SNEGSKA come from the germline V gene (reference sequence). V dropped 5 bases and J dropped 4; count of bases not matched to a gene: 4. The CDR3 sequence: CSAPGQGVYEQYF. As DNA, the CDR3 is TGCAGTGCTCCGGGACAGGGGGTTTACGAGCAGTACTTC.

The chain's CDR3 is CASSLVPGFQETQYF. In DNA form, the CDR3 reads TGCGCCAGCAGCTTGGTTCCGGGGTTTCAAGAGACCCAGTACTTC. V gene TRBV5-1 combines with J gene TRBJ2-5, with D perhaps matching TRBD2 (5 bases). The V end was cut by 0 bases, the J end by 2 bases, with 11 bases between. The germline V gene encodes CDR1 SGHRS and CDR2 YFSETQ. The CDR3 is made up of 15 amino acids.

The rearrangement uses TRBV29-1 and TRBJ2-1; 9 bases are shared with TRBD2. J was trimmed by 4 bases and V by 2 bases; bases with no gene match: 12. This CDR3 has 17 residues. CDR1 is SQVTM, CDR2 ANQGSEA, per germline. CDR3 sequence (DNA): TGCAGCGTTGAACCCTTGGAGATAAGCGGGAGGTACAATGAGCAGTTCTTC. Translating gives CSVEPLEISGRYNEQFF.